This TCR beta chain was retrieved from a study of OX40 agonist ivuxolimab in advanced cancers. Across the whole study: Patients' therapy was ivuxolimab, an antibody that acts as an agonist of OX40 (CD134). Every 2 weeks, patients got intravenous ivuxolimab at one of six dose levels (0.01-10 mg/kg). Of mixed ages from about 20 to 80 and averaging 60 years, the group was 65% to 85% male. Overall study findings and caveats: Clones of CD4+ and CD8+ blood T cells grew by week 6 at doses of 0.1 to 3.0 mg/kg.

Sequencing used immunoSEQ multiplex PCR; TCRdb keeps in-frame clones, though not all of them. This table has about 77,000 clones, approximately 82% appearing once. Germline CDR1 and CDR2: SGHRS and YFSETQ. The ends lost 3 bases at V and 4 bases at J; junction bases unmatched: 3. The CDR3 length is 13 residues. This clone was found a few times. Its antigen is still unknown. This sequence originates from an adult with an advanced solid tumor such as melanoma, head and neck, liver or kidney cancer. The genes are TRBV5-1 and TRBJ2-5; TRBD2 agrees at 7 bases. This sample comprised CD4+ or CD8+ T cells sorted from blood, obtained in a trial of the OX40 agonist ivuxolimab. This CDR3 is CASSSWGGETQYF. The CDR3 nucleotides are TGCGCCAGCAGCTCCTGGGGGGGAGAGACCCAGTACTTC.